A selection of T cell receptor beta chains follows, all from one sample in a study of CD8+CD57+ T cells in acquired aplastic anemia. One entry per CDR3 protein, called by TCRdb with MiXCR from the reads. The table has more than 200,000 distinct CDR3 sequences, over 40% seen once. Sequencing used sorted CD4+, CD8+, or CD8+CD57+ T cells (not recorded which) from PBMCs. These receptor sequences come from a human donor with aplastic anemia. Both conserved end residues are part of each CDR3. The order of the fields is D gene, J gene, clone size, V gene, CDR3 protein, CDR3 DNA. The D gene is left open where the match is weak. Some rows have no size entry. The others give once, few or many, or a class for an expanded clone.

TRBD2	TRBJ2-3	many	TRBV5-6	CASSGRGDTQYF	TGTGCCAGCAGCGGGAGGGGAGATACGCAGTATTTT
TRBD1	TRBJ1-4	many	TRBV19	CASRPGQGSTNEKLFF	TGTGCCAGTAGACCGGGACAGGGATCAACTAATGAAAAACTGTTTTTT
-	TRBJ2-3	many	TRBV7-9	CASSPSGAGDTQYF	TGTGCCAGCAGCCCTTCCGGGGCGGGAGATACGCAGTATTTT
TRBD2	TRBJ2-3	many	TRBV7-6	CASSLGVPGGGPRFGTDTQYF	TGTGCCAGCAGCTTAGGTGTCCCAGGCGGGGGTCCGCGATTTGGCACAGATACGCAGTATTTT
-	TRBJ2-7	-	TRBV2	CASGRGALYEQYF	TGTGCCAGCGGCCGAGGGGCCCTCTACGAGCAGTACTTC
-	TRBJ2-3	many	TRBV20-1	CSAPHRQDSTDTQYF	TGCAGTGCTCCTCACCGACAGGACAGCACAGATACGCAGTATTTT
-	TRBJ2-7	-	TRBV24-1	CATSGTPRYEQYF	TGTGCCACCAGTGGTACCCCCAGGTACGAGCAGTACTTC
TRBD2	TRBJ2-5	-	TRBV19	CASSIAGPLAGGPEAQYF	TGTGCCAGTAGTATAGCCGGCCCACTAGCGGGGGGGCCTGAGGCCCAGTACTTC
TRBD1	TRBJ2-3	many	TRBV4-1	CASSQGGAGGERDTQYF	TGCGCCAGCAGCCAAGGAGGCGCAGGGGGCGAAAGAGATACGCAGTATTTT
-	TRBJ1-2	-	TRBV2	CASSLSETYGYTF	TGTGCCAGCAGTTTGTCAGAAACCTATGGCTACACCTTC
-	TRBJ1-1	once	TRBV5-1	CASSFSTGYSTEAFF	TGCGCCAGCAGCTTCTCCACAGGGTATAGCACTGAAGCTTTCTTT
-	TRBJ1-1	-	TRBV18	CASSPSGDTEAFF	TGTGCCAGCTCACCATCCGGGGACACTGAAGCTTTCTTT
TRBD1	TRBJ2-7	few	TRBV28	CASSLFPPGQAYEQYF	TGTGCCAGCAGTTTATTCCCCCCGGGACAGGCGTACGAGCAGTACTTC
-	TRBJ1-6	many	TRBV25-1	CASGGGAGDSPLHF	TGTGCCAGCGGGGGCGGCGCAGGGGATTCACCCCTCCACTTT
-	TRBJ1-1	-	TRBV4-3	CASSQDPDTTEAFF	TGCGCCAGCAGCCAAGATCCAGACACGACTGAAGCTTTCTTT
TRBD1	TRBJ2-7	few	TRBV29-1	CSQRDRAIEQYF	TGCAGCCAACGGGACAGGGCCATCGAGCAGTACTTC
TRBD1	TRBJ2-3	-	TRBV10-3	CAIRPNRGERDTQYF	TGTGCCATCAGGCCGAACAGGGGGGAGAGAGATACGCAGTATTTT
-	TRBJ1-2	-	TRBV19	CASSIVPQGSLDGYTF	TGTGCCAGTAGTATAGTCCCCCAGGGCAGTTTGGATGGCTACACCTTC
TRBD1	TRBJ2-7	once	TRBV2	CASTEGAGGAGEQYF	TGTGCCAGCACTGAAGGGGCAGGGGGCGCGGGCGAGCAGTACTTC
TRBD2	TRBJ2-5	-	TRBV3-1	CASSLVAGGEETQYF	TGTGCCAGCAGCCTAGTAGCGGGGGGGGAGGAGACCCAGTACTTC
-	TRBJ1-3	many	TRBV5-4	CASSLGLDAAGNTIYF	TGTGCCAGCAGCTTGGGACTCGATGCCGCTGGAAACACCATATATTTT
-	TRBJ1-2	-	TRBV5-1	CASSLGTTGYGYTF	TGCGCCAGCAGCTTGGGCACGACAGGCTATGGCTACACCTTC
-	TRBJ1-1	few	TRBV6-1	CASSSPPGQKGTEAFF	TGTGCCAGCAGTTCCCCTCCGGGACAAAAGGGCACTGAAGCTTTCTTT
-	TRBJ2-7	-	TRBV24-1	CATSDTKTVYEQYF	TGTGCCACCAGTGATACTAAGACAGTCTACGAGCAGTACTTC